This T cell receptor (beta chain) was found in a study of CD8 T cells in Susac syndrome. CD8+ and CD4+ T cells circulating in blood were sequenced for TCR beta. The CD8+ and CD4+ T cells were isolated magnetically using a negative isolation approach, whereas the TEMRA cells were enriched by FACS. RNA in amounts of roughly 0.5 to 1 ug was reverse transcribed with random hexamers. Amplification of TCR beta CDR3 spanned 54 Vbeta and 13 Jbeta via immunoSEQ multiplex PCR. TCRdb processed the immunoSEQ multiplex PCR reads anew with MiXCR; each CDR3 protein has one entry. Of hundreds of thousands of distinct CDR3 sequences detected, 65% to 90% appear once; the ten largest clones hold around 0.21%. To note about this clonotype: Its antigen is as yet unknown.

Study-wide points: The study's TCR sequencing and HLA analysis drew on a certain number of individuals. That number was acknowledged as relatively small.

V was shortened by 2 bases and J by 7 bases, with 11 bases between the two germline ends. From germline, CDR1 is MDHEN and CDR2 SYDVKM. The CDR3 length is 14 residues. This receptor was obtained from a human donor with multiple sclerosis. The V gene is TRBV28, the J gene TRBJ2-2; D is undetermined. Material for sequencing was CD8+ T cells from PBMCs. CDR3 residues: CASSLTPSGGELFF. The DNA of the CDR3 is TGTGCCAGCAGTTTAACACCCTCAGGCGGGGAGCTGTTTTTT.